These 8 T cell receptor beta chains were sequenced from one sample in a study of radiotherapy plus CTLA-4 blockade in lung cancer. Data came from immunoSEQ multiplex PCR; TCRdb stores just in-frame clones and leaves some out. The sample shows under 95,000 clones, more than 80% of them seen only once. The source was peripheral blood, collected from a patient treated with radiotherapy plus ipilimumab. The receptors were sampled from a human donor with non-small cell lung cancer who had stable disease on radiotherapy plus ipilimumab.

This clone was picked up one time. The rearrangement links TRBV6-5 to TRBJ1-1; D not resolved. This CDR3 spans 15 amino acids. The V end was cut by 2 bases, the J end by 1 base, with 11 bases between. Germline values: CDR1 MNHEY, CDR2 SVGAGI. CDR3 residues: CASSYLGVSNTEAFF. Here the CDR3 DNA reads TGTGCCAGCAGTTACCTTGGGGTTTCGAACACTGAAGCTTTCTTT.

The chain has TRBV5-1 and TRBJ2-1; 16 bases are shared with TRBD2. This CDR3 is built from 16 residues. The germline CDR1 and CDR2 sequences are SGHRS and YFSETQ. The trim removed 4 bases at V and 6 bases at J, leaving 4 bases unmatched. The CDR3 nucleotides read TGCGCCAGCAGCCCGGGACTAGCGGGAGGGGTCAATGAGCAGTTCTTC. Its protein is CASSPGLAGGVNEQFF.

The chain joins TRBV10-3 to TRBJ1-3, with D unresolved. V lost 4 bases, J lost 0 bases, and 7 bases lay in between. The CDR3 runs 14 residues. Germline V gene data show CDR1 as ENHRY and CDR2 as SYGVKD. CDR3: CAISVGLSGNTIYF. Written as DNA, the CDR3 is TGTGCCATCAGTGTTGGCCTCTCTGGAAACACCATATATTTT.

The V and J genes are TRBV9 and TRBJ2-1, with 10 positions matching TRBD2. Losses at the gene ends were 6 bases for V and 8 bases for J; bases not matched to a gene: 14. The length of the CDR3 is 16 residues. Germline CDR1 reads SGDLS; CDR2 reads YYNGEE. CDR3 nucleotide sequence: TGTGCCAGCACCCCAGAGAGCGGGAGGGCCGCAGATGAGCAGTTCTTC. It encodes CASTPESGRAADEQFF.

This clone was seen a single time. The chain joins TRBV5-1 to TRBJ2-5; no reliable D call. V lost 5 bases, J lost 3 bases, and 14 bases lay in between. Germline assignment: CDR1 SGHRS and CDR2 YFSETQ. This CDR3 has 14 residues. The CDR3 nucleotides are TGCGCCAGCAGTTTCGGGTCCCGTGAAGAGACCCAGTACTTC. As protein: CASSFGSREETQYF. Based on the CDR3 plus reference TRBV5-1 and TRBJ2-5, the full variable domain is KAGVTQTPRYLIKTRGQQVTLSCSPISGHRSVSWYQQTPGQGLQFLFEYFSETQRNKGNFPGRFSGRQFSNSRSEMNVSTLELGDSALYLCASSFGSREETQYFGPGTRLLVL.

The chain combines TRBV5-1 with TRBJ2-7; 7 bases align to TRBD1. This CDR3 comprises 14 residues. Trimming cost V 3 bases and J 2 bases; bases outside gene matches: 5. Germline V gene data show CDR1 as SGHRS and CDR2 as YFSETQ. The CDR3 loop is CASSWTGSTYEQYF. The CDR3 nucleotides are TGCGCCAGCAGCTGGACAGGATCTACCTACGAGCAGTACTTC.

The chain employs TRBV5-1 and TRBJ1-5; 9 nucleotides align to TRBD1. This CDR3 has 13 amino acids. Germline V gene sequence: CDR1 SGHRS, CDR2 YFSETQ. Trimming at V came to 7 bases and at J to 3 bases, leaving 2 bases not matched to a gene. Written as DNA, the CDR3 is TGCGCCAGCCGGGACAGGGACAATCAGCCCCAGCATTTT. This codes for CASRDRDNQPQHF.

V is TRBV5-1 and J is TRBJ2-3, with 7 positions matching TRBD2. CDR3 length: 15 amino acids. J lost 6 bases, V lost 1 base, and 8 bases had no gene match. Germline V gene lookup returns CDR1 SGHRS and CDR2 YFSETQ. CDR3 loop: CASSLRGLEKDTQYF. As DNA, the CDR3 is TGCGCCAGCAGCTTGCGCGGACTAGAGAAGGATACGCAGTATTTT.